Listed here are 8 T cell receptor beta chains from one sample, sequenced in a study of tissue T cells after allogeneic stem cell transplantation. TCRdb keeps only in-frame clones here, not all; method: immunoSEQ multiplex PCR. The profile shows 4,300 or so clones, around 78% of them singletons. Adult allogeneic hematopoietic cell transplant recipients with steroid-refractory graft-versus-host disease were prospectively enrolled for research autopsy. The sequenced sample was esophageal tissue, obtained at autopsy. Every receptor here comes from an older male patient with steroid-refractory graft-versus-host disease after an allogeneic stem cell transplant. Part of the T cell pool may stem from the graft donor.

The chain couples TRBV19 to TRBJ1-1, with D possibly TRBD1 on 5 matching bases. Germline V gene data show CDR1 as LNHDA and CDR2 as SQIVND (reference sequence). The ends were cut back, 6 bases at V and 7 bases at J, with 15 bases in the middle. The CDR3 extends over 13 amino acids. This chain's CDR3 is CASRPSGSGEAFF. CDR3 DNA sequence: TGTGCCAGTAGACCCTCAGGGTCTGGTGAAGCTTTCTTT.

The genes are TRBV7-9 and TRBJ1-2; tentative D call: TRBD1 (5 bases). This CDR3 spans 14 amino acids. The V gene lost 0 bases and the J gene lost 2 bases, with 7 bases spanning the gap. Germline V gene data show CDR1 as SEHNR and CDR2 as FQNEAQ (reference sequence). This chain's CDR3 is CASSLARDNYGYTF. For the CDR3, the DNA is TGTGCCAGCAGCTTAGCCCGGGACAACTATGGCTACACCTTC.

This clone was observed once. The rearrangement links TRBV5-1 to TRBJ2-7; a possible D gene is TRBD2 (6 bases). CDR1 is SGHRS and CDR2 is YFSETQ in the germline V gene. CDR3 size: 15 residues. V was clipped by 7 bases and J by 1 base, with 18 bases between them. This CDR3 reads CASSGEAVLSYEQYF. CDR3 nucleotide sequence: TGCGCCAGCTCTGGGGAGGCCGTCCTTTCCTACGAGCAGTACTTC. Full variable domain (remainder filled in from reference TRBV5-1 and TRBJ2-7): KAGVTQTPRYLIKTRGQQVTLSCSPISGHRSVSWYQQTPGQGLQFLFEYFSETQRNKGNFPGRFSGRQFSNSRSEMNVSTLELGDSALYLCASSGEAVLSYEQYFGPGTRLTVT.

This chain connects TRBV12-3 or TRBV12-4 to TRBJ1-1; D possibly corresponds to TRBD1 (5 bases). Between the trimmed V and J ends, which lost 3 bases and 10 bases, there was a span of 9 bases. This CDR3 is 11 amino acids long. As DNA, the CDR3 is TGTGCCAGCAGTTTCAGGGACGCAGCTTTCTTT. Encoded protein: CASSFRDAAFF.

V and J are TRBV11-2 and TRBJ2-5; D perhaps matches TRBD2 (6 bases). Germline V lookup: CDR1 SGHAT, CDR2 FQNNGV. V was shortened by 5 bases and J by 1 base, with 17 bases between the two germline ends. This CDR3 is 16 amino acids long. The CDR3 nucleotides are TGTGCCAGCAGCCATCGTCCTGCGGGGAGCCAAGAGACCCAGTACTTC. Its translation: CASSHRPAGSQETQYF.

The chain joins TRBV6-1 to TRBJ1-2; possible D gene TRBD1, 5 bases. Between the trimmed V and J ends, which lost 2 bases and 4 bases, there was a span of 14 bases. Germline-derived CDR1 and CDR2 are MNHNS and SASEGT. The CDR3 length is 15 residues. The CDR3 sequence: CASSESAGRGYGYTF. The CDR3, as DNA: TGTGCCAGCAGTGAATCGGCAGGGCGCGGCTATGGCTACACCTTC.

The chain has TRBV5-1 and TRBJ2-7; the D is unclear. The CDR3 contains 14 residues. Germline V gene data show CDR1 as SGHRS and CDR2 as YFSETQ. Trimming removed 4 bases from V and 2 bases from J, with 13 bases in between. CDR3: CASSPSRITYEQYF. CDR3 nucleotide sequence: TGCGCCAGCAGCCCGAGCCGGATAACCTACGAGCAGTACTTC.

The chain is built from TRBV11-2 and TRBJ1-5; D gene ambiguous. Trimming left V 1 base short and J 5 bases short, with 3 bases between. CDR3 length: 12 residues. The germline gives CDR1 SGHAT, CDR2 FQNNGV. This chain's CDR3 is CASSLGYQPQHF. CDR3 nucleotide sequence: TGTGCCAGCAGCTTAGGGTATCAGCCCCAGCATTTT.